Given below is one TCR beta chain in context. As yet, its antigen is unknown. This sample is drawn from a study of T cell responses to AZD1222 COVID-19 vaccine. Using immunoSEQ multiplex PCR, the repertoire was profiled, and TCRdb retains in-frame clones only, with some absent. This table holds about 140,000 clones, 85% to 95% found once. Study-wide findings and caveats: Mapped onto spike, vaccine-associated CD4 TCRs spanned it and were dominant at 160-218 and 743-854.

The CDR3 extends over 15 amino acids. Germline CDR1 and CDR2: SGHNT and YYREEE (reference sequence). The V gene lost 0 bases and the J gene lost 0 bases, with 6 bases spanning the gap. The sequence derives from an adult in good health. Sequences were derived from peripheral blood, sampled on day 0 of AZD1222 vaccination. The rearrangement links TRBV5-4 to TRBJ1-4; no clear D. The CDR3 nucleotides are TGTGCCAGCAGCTTGGGCGTTGCAACTAATGAAAAACTGTTTTTT. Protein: CASSLGVATNEKLFF.